Reported below is one T cell receptor (beta chain). This clone occurred a few times. Its antigen remains undetermined. No quality values exist for individual bases; no much larger clone is one base distant. Relative to germline, V is missing 6 bases and J is missing 4 bases, with 1 base of the junction outside any gene match. Its CDR3 holds 13 amino acids, cysteine through phenylalanine. The only DNA kept is the CDR3, 39 bases in frame from the first base. Via the germline V gene, CDR1 is MGHDK and CDR2 SYGVNS. This entry belongs to a study of CD8+ T cells in alopecia areata (dated by TCRdb to the late 2010s). Regarding the research as a whole: The treated patients took part in an open-label pilot trial in which moderate-to-severe alopecia areata was treated with oral tofacitinib at 5 to 10 mg twice daily. Scalp clonality was compared across normal scalp (n=4), patchy alopecia areata scalp (n=8), and alopecia totalis/universalis scalp (n=8). Scalp tissue and sorted CD4+ and CD8+ peripheral blood T cells from patchy and totalis/universalis alopecia areata patients and from healthy controls were covered by human TCRbeta sequencing. To study T cell clonal expansion in alopecia areata, the researchers applied high-throughput TCRbeta sequencing to both the C3H/HeJ mouse model and human patients. RNA was obtained with the PAXgene miRNA kit for fixed scalp, the miRNeasy kit for PBMCs, and the RNeasy kit for mouse skin. TCRbeta CDR3 regions were amplified by immunoSEQ multiplex PCR with 35 Vbeta forward and 13 Jbeta reverse primers. Tofacitinib was given for 6 to 18 months, followed by 6 months of follow-up off drug to assess delayed response and recurrence. Biopsies were taken from tofacitinib-treated patients at baseline and at 4 and 24 weeks of treatment, and a later scalp biopsy was taken in several of the tofacitinib-treated patients.

The time point tag for this specimen amounts to: baseline before oral tofacitinib. Peripheral blood and lesional scalp punch biopsies were obtained from patients with alopecia areata. After PBMCs were isolated by density centrifugation and stained for CD3, CD4 and CD8, a FACSAria was used to sort CD4+ and CD8+ T cells. Points the paper makes about the study in general: TCR sequences shared between patients were less clear than in mice, possibly partly because of HLA diversity in the patient population. Unlike mouse skin, where gammadelta T cells dominate, normal human skin contains resident alphabeta T cells that get sequenced too, which complicates analysis of the scalp TCR repertoire. Lesional scalp, especially in alopecia totalis/universalis, showed higher clonality and more expanded CD8+ clones than normal scalp, suggesting antigenic drive.

Library preparation employed the immunoSEQ multiplex PCR assay. To provide template for TCR sequencing, every sample had RNA extracted and reverse transcribed into cDNA. First-strand cDNA was synthesized with SuperScript III using a 2:1 mix of oligo-dT and random hexamers. A synthetic immune receptor repertoire was used to measure amplification bias, and any remaining bias was corrected computationally. As for how the authors treated the data: Raw reads were preprocessed to remove errors, and CDR3 was defined by IMGT conventions from the conserved cysteine to phenylalanine. To get clonality, Shannon entropy was normalized by log2 of the number of productive unique TCRs and the result was subtracted from 1. Whether scalp clones were CD4 or CD8 was inferred by matching scalp TCRbeta sequences against CD4 and CD8 repertoires sorted from blood. What TCRdb holds here is the immuneACCESS table cut down to in-frame rearrangements. Part of the clones is not present; checked against another copy, under half of the missing clones reflect an unresolved V gene, and the others are unexplained. The V and J calls and clone size were taken over from that table, and D and trimming were inferred from the DNA. A total of 170,000 or so clones appear in this sample, 59% of them only once. Of the sample, roughly 14% is held by the ten largest clones.

This chain is built from TRBV25-1 and TRBJ1-2; TRBD1 agrees with 11 junctional bases. The input for sequencing was CD4+ T cells sorted from blood, taken at week 0. The TCR comes from a human donor with alopecia areata. Read as DNA, the sequence is TGTGCCAGCAGGGGACAGGGGGTCTATGGCTACACCTTC. The resulting protein is CASRGQGVYGYTF.